Shown below are 31 T cell receptor beta chains from a single sample sequenced in a study of blood T cell repertoires in COVID-19. The protocol was immunoSEQ multiplex PCR, while the TCRdb copy is restricted to in-frame clones and leaves out a portion. Here the sample spans around 180,000 clones, 75% to 90% being singletons. The sequenced sample was peripheral blood. Every receptor here comes from a human donor with active or convalescent COVID-19. The donor label of this sample is uncertain.

The table lists this clone with a count of one. V usage is TRBV21-1 and J usage is TRBJ1-1; the table's D call of TRBD1 was not tested on the DNA. TRBV21-1 counts as a pseudogene. This CDR3 is built from 14 residues. CDR3 DNA: TGTGCCAGCAGCATGAGGACAGGGGGTACTGAAGCTTTCTTT. Protein: CASSMRTGGTEAFF.

The chain links TRBV5-1 to TRBJ2-5; weak D call: TRBD2 (6 bases). The germline gives CDR1 SGHRS, CDR2 YFSETQ. The V gene lost 3 bases and the J gene lost 7 bases, with 13 bases spanning the gap. The CDR3 consists of 13 residues. This chain's CDR3 is CASSSAGPGTQYF. DNA for the CDR3: TGCGCCAGCAGCTCCGCGGGGCCCGGGACCCAGTACTTC. The whole variable domain, filled in from reference TRBV5-1 and TRBJ2-5, reads KAGVTQTPRYLIKTRGQQVTLSCSPISGHRSVSWYQQTPGQGLQFLFEYFSETQRNKGNFPGRFSGRQFSNSRSEMNVSTLELGDSALYLCASSSAGPGTQYFGPGTRLLVL.

Concerning this clone itself: The germline gene is not matched at one end of the junction; a read error may be the cause. The same CDR3 can be traced to other DNA sequences in this sample. The genes are TRBV6-5 and TRBJ1-5, with D maybe TRBD1 (5 bases). Germline V gene data show CDR1 as MNHEY and CDR2 as SVGAGI. The length of the CDR3 is 15 residues. In DNA form, the CDR3 reads TGTGCCAGCAGTTCGCGCCAGGGAAGCAATCAGCCTCAGCATTTT. Its protein is CASSSRQGSNQPQHF.

CDR3: CASSPFPSSYEQYF. For the CDR3, the DNA is TGTGCCAGCAGCCCCTTCCCTTCCTCCTACGAGCAGTACTTC. This chain joins TRBV28 and TRBJ2-7; D remains ambiguous. Per germline, CDR1 MDHEN and CDR2 SYDVKM. Trimming left V 6 bases short and J 0 bases short, with 12 bases between. The CDR3 totals 14 residues.

The rearrangement uses TRBV12-3 or TRBV12-4 and TRBJ1-1; D is perhaps TRBD1 (5 bases). The CDR3 covers 13 residues. The ends were cut back, 6 bases at V and 3 bases at J, with 11 bases in the middle. CDR3 sequence reads: CASSNQGYTEAFF. DNA for the CDR3: TGTGCCAGCAGCAACCAGGGTTACACTGAAGCTTTCTTT.

V usage is TRBV27 and J usage is TRBJ2-1; 7 positions match TRBD2. Germline V gene sequence: CDR1 MNHEY, CDR2 SMNVEV (reference sequence). The trim removed 2 bases at V and 5 bases at J, leaving 12 bases unmatched. The CDR3 is made up of 17 amino acids. The CDR3 DNA sequence: TGTGCCAGCAGTTTAGCTCATCCGGGAGGCCTTAACAATGAGCAGTTCTTC. Its protein product is CASSLAHPGGLNNEQFF.

The chain carries TRBV6-5 and TRBJ2-7; maybe TRBD2 (6 bases). With 6 bases removed from V and 0 bases from J, the gap between germline ends came to 9 bases. CDR1 is MNHEY and CDR2 is SVGAGI in the germline V gene. The CDR3 has 13 amino acids. The CDR3 DNA follows: TGTGCCAGCAGGGGGAGGCCCTCCTACGAGCAGTACTTC. Amino acids: CASRGRPSYEQYF.

The chain combines TRBV5-1 with TRBJ2-7; D is perhaps TRBD2 (6 bases). The ends were cut back, 3 bases at V and 1 base at J, with 17 bases in the middle. The CDR3 runs to 16 residues. Per the germline V gene, CDR1 is SGHRS and CDR2 is YFSETQ. CDR3 coding DNA: TGCGCCAGCAGCTGGTCATTGGGACTCCAGTCCTACGAGCAGTACTTC. As protein: CASSWSLGLQSYEQYF.

J is TRBJ1-4 and V is TRBV4-1; no reliable D call. CDR1 is MGHRA, CDR2 YSYEKL, per germline. The V end lost 1 base, the J end lost 1 base, and 13 bases lay between the germline ends. There are 17 residues in the CDR3. CDR3 nucleotides: TGCGCCAGCAGCCAAGCGGCAGGTCGGTTAACTAATGAAAAACTGTTTTTT. This gives the protein CASSQAAGRLTNEKLFF.

The CDR3 sequence is CAWSPGGLAGPYNEQFF. CDR3 nucleotide sequence: TGTGCCTGGAGTCCCGGGGGGCTAGCGGGGCCATACAATGAGCAGTTCTTC. This chain connects TRBV30 to TRBJ2-1, with 9 bases aligning to TRBD2. V trimming: 2 bases; J trimming: 4 bases; junction bases outside the gene matches: 12. Germline CDR1 reads GTSNPN; CDR2 reads SVGIG (reference sequence). This CDR3 contains 17 residues.

This clone was observed a single time. The V and J genes are TRBV7-2 and TRBJ1-3; D call uncertain. This CDR3 region has 14 residues. V was clipped by 5 bases and J by 5 bases, with 13 bases between them. Per germline, CDR1 SGHTA and CDR2 FQGNSA. The DNA for the CDR3 is TGTGCCAGCAGCAGCGACGGGTCTAGAAACACCATATATTTT. This gives the protein CASSSDGSRNTIYF.

The rearrangement links TRBV3-1 (or the pseudogene TRBV3-2) to TRBJ2-2; D call uncertain. This CDR3 contains 15 residues. The V end was cut by 0 bases, the J end by 0 bases, with 5 bases between. Germline CDR1 and CDR2: LGHDT and YNNKEL (reference sequence). The CDR3 here is CASSQDPSNTGELFF. CDR3 DNA: TGTGCCAGCAGCCAAGATCCTTCGAACACCGGGGAGCTGTTTTTT.

This clone is a singleton in its sample. V gene TRBV15 combines with J gene TRBJ1-2, with D uncertain. CDR3 length: 15 amino acids. Per germline, CDR1 LNHNV and CDR2 YYDKDF (reference sequence). Trimming took off 0 bases at V and 8 bases at J, with 16 bases between the two ends. The CDR3 loop reads CATSRDGEDREGYTF. The DNA for the CDR3 is TGTGCCACCAGCAGAGATGGAGAGGACCGGGAAGGCTACACCTTC.

The gene calls are TRBV9 and TRBJ2-5; 7 nucleotides align to TRBD2. Germline CDR1 and CDR2: SGDLS and YYNGEE. This CDR3 spans 13 amino acids. V lost 2 bases and J lost 5; bases outside the gene matches: 3. Here the CDR3 DNA reads TGTGCCAGCAGCGTCGGACTAGAGGAGACCCAGTACTTC. Translated, it gives CASSVGLEETQYF.

The chain has TRBV6-5 and TRBJ1-2; TRBD1 is a possible D gene (6 bases). The length of the CDR3 is 13 residues. CDR1 is MNHEY and CDR2 is SVGAGI in the germline V gene. Trimming left V 6 bases short and J 8 bases short, with 16 bases between. CDR3 coding DNA: TGTGCCAGCAGGTCGGACAGTGGATGGGGCTACACCTTC. The encoded protein is CASRSDSGWGYTF.

The rearrangement links TRBV6-6 to TRBJ2-3; 7 bases align to TRBD1. Trimming cost V 6 bases and J 9 bases; bases outside gene matches: 15. The CDR3 sequence is 15 residues long. In germline, CDR1 is MNHNY, CDR2 SVGAGI (reference sequence). The CDR3 protein is CASSSFGTADTTQYF. CDR3 DNA: TGTGCCAGCAGCTCCTTCGGGACAGCAGACACAACGCAGTATTTT.

The sample holds a few counts of this clone. This chain joins TRBV9 and TRBJ2-2; TRBD2 is a possible D gene (5 bases). The ends were cut back, 0 bases at V and 0 bases at J, with 9 bases in the middle. Germline lookup yields CDR1 SGDLS and CDR2 YYNGEE. The CDR3 is made up of 16 amino acids. Here the CDR3 reads CASSVGVAPNTGELFF. As DNA, the CDR3 is TGTGCCAGCAGCGTAGGGGTAGCGCCGAACACCGGGGAGCTGTTTTTT.

The V and J genes are TRBV28 and TRBJ1-2, with 7 bases that match TRBD1. V lost 10 bases and J lost 4; bases outside the gene matches: 9. The CDR3 runs to 13 residues. Germline V gene sequence: CDR1 MDHEN, CDR2 SYDVKM. CDR3 DNA sequence: TGTGCCACCCCAGGGGGAAGGGGCTATGGCTACACCTTC. Its translation is CATPGGRGYGYTF.

This clone was counted once. The chain combines TRBV18 with TRBJ2-7, with 7 nucleotides matching TRBD2. CDR3 length: 16 amino acids. Germline V lookup: CDR1 KGHSH, CDR2 LQKENI. V shed 3 bases and J 2 bases; nucleotides not matched to a gene: 10. The chain's CDR3 is CASSPSFLADAYEQYF. The DNA of the CDR3 is TGTGCCAGCTCACCCAGTTTTCTAGCGGATGCCTACGAGCAGTACTTC.

The chain employs TRBV29-1 and TRBJ2-3; a possible D gene is TRBD2 (6 bases). Germline V gene data show CDR1 as SQVTM and CDR2 as ANQGSEA. This CDR3 has 14 amino acids. V lost 4 bases to trimming and J lost 4 bases, with 15 bases between them. The CDR3 DNA sequence: TGCAGCGTTGTACGGGACTCCTTGGCAGATACGCAGTATTTT. Translated, it gives CSVVRDSLADTQYF.

The chain has TRBV7-2 and TRBJ1-2; the D gene is possibly TRBD1 (5 bases). The CDR3 is made up of 14 amino acids. Looked up from germline, CDR1 is SGHTA and CDR2 is FQGNSA. V shed 5 bases and J shed 2 bases, with 12 bases lying between them. The CDR3 DNA sequence: TGTGCCAGCAGCCCGGGGGACGTAAACTATGGCTACACCTTC. It codes for CASSPGDVNYGYTF.

Here the CDR3 reads CASSFRQFYDSNQPQHF. The DNA for the CDR3 is TGTGCCAGCAGTTTTAGACAGTTCTACGATAGCAATCAGCCCCAGCATTTT. This sequence joins TRBV28 and TRBJ1-5; perhaps TRBD1 as D (5 bases). Germline lookup yields CDR1 MDHEN and CDR2 SYDVKM. The ends were cut back, 3 bases at V and 0 bases at J, with 15 bases in the middle. The CDR3 has 17 amino acids.

V is TRBV11-2 and J is TRBJ2-2, with 8 nucleotides matching TRBD1. The V gene's germline CDR1 is SGHAT and CDR2 FQNNGV. Trimming cost V 4 bases and J 4 bases; bases outside gene matches: 8. There are 16 residues in the CDR3. The CDR3 DNA is TGTGCCAGCAGCTCGGAAAGGACAGGGTTCACCGGGGAGCTGTTTTTT. It codes for CASSSERTGFTGELFF.

The gene calls are TRBV4-3 and TRBJ2-7; 10 bases fit TRBD1. CDR3 length: 17 residues. Germline loops: CDR1 LGHNA, CDR2 YSLEER. The junction had 12 bases not matched to a gene; V was cut back by 4 bases and J by 3 bases. CDR3 amino acids: CASSLFLPGQGIYEQYF. In DNA form, the CDR3 reads TGCGCCAGCAGCCTTTTCCTTCCGGGACAGGGGATCTACGAGCAGTACTTC.

This rearrangement joins TRBV6-5 to TRBJ1-2, with a tentative D call TRBD1 (5 bases). This CDR3 contains 13 residues. Trimming pared 0 bases from V and 5 bases from J, leaving 7 bases between. Germline CDR1 reads MNHEY; CDR2 reads SVGAGI. In DNA, the CDR3 is TGTGCCAGCAGTTACTCGGCAGGGTATGGCTACACCTTC. Amino acid sequence: CASSYSAGYGYTF.

This clone came up a few times. This chain joins TRBV11-3 and TRBJ2-7; tentative D call: TRBD2 (5 bases). Between the trimmed V and J ends, which lost 1 base and 3 bases, there was a span of 10 bases. CDR3 size: 14 residues. The germline CDR1 and CDR2 sequences are SGHNT and YENEEA. For the CDR3, the DNA is TGTGCCAGCAGCTTAGGGTCTAGCAGCTACGAGCAGTACTTC. Translation gives CASSLGSSSYEQYF. Full variable domain (missing parts from reference TRBV11-3 and TRBJ2-7): EAGVVQSPRYKIIEKKQPVAFWCNPISGHNTLYWYLQNLGQGPELLIRYENEEAVDDSQLPKDRFSAERLKGVDSTLKIQPAELGDSAVYLCASSLGSSSYEQYFGPGTRLTVT.

This clone showed up just once. The chain combines TRBV19 with TRBJ2-7; 7 positions agree with TRBD2. The junction had 13 bases not matched to a gene; V was cut back by 6 bases and J by 2 bases. The germline V gene encodes CDR1 LNHDA and CDR2 SQIVND (reference sequence). The CDR3 totals 16 residues. The chain's CDR3 is CASSQNPLADPYEQYF. The CDR3 coding sequence is TGTGCCAGTAGCCAAAACCCCCTAGCGGACCCCTACGAGCAGTACTTC.

The V gene is TRBV19, the J gene TRBJ2-3; 8 nucleotides agree with TRBD1. Germline V lookup: CDR1 LNHDA, CDR2 SQIVND (reference sequence). The CDR3 is 14 residues long. Trimming at V came to 7 bases and at J to 0 bases, leaving 3 bases not matched to a gene. In nucleotides, the CDR3 is TGTGCCAGTAAACACAGGGGGAGCACAGATACGCAGTATTTT. It yields the protein CASKHRGSTDTQYF. Full variable domain (remainder filled in from reference TRBV19 and TRBJ2-3): DGGITQSPKYLFRKEGQNVTLSCEQNLNHDAMYWYRQDPGQGLRLIYYSQIVNDFQKGDIAEGYSVSREKKESFPLTVTSAQKNPTAFYLCASKHRGSTDTQYFGPGTRLTVL.

The chain recombines TRBV6-2 or TRBV6-3 with TRBJ2-5; D might be TRBD2 (5 bases). Germline V CDR1 and CDR2: MNHEY, SVGEGT. V was cut by 5 bases and J by 3 bases, with 16 bases left in between. The CDR3 totals 15 residues. The CDR3 loop reads CASSPLHGLEETQYF. For the CDR3, the DNA is TGTGCCAGCAGTCCCCTCCACGGACTCGAAGAGACCCAGTACTTC.

The chain combines TRBV5-4 with TRBJ1-2, with D possibly being TRBD1 (5 bases). Trimming removed 4 bases at V and 5 bases at J, with 15 bases between. Germline lookup yields CDR1 SGHNT and CDR2 YYREEE (reference sequence). The length of the CDR3 is 14 residues. CDR3 DNA sequence: TGTGCCAGCAGCCTAAGGGGTGGGGATTATGGCTACACCTTC. It codes for CASSLRGGDYGYTF. Together with reference TRBV5-4 and TRBJ1-2, the CDR3 gives the full variable domain: ETGVTQSPTHLIKTRGQQVTLRCSSQSGHNTVSWYQQALGQGPQFIFQYYREEENGRGNFPPRFSGLQFPNYSSELNVNALELDDSALYLCASSLRGGDYGYTFGSGTRLTVV.

The chain combines TRBV3-1 (or the pseudogene TRBV3-2) with TRBJ2-7; TRBD2 matches at 9 bases. V shed 0 bases and J 5 bases; nucleotides not matched to a gene: 5. Germline CDR1 and CDR2: LGHDT and YNNKEL (reference sequence). This CDR3 is 15 amino acids long. CDR3 residues: CASSQDVLAGNEQYF. The CDR3 DNA reads as TGTGCCAGCAGCCAAGATGTCCTAGCGGGAAACGAGCAGTACTTC.